This T cell receptor beta chain was sequenced during a study of metastatic and nonmetastatic thyroid tumors. As for the study in general: Repertoire comparisons spanned blood and tumor or nodule tissue from malignant and benign thyroid patients.

There were no patients who had received any treatment before thyroid surgery. TCRdb re-called clones from the PCR reads using MiXCR. The data show 25,000 to 35,000 clones, about 3.9% seen once. This clone counts as hyperexpanded (1% or more). V shed 1 base and J 4 bases; nucleotides not matched to a gene: 6. This CDR3 has 15 residues. Germline CDR1 is DFQATT and CDR2 is SNEGSKA (reference sequence). The chain couples TRBV20-1 to TRBJ2-1; 8 bases line up with TRBD2. The sample was blood. The sequence was obtained from a female donor with papillary thyroid cancer or a benign thyroid nodule (not recorded which). Some clones in this sample may be carry-over from other donors' samples. CDR3 residues: CSARGGSGIYNEQFF. DNA of the CDR3: TGCAGTGCTAGAGGGGGTAGCGGGATTTACAATGAGCAGTTCTTC.